Below, one T cell receptor (beta chain) is given with its context. Those who participated ranged in age from roughly 18 to 90 years and resided in about two dozen US areas. Researchers sorted participants into cohorts using their self-reported clinical history. The data are from a study of blood T cell repertoires in COVID-19. As for the study in general: COVID-19 samples, acute and convalescent, were from the United States, Italy and Spain.

From germline, CDR1 is MNHEY and CDR2 SVGEGT. V lost 0 bases and J lost 4, with 6 bases in between. The CDR3 extends over 13 amino acids. Original processing methods: From reference gene primer amplification, estimates of nucleated cell counts were derived. Profiling relied on immunoSEQ multiplex PCR, and the TCRdb table lists in-frame clones only, not all of them. From that table come the V and J calls and clone size; the DNA was used to work out D and trimming. The sample gives under 200,000 clones, approximately 82% of which show up once; around 5.2% is in the top ten. The chain joins TRBV6-2 or TRBV6-3 to TRBJ2-5; maybe TRBD1 (5 bases). The sample was PBMCs or T cells enriched from blood (not recorded which). This TCR came from a woman between 55 and 75 years old with acute COVID-19. The DNA of the CDR3 is TGTGCCAGCAGTTACTCCGACAGAGAGACCCAGTACTTC. Its protein product is CASSYSDRETQYF.